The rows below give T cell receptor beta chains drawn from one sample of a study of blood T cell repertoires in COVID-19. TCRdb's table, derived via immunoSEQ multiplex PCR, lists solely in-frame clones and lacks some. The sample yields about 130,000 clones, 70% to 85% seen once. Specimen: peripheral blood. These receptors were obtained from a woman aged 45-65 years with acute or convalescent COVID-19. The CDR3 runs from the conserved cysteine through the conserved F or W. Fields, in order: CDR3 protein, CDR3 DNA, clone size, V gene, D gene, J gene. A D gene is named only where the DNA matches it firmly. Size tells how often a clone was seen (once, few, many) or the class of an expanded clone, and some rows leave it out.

CDR3 protein: CASSLTGNLDEQYF
CDR3 DNA: TGTGCCAGCAGTCTGACAGGGAATTTGGACGAGCAGTACTTC
clone size: .
V gene: TRBV2
D gene: TRBD1
J gene: TRBJ2-7

CDR3 protein: CASSLKRLAGVGDTQYF
CDR3 DNA: TGTGCCAGCAGCTTAAAGAGGCTAGCGGGGGTAGGAGATACGCAGTATTTT
clone size: .
V gene: TRBV7-9
D gene: TRBD2
J gene: TRBJ2-3

CDR3 protein: CASSLYRGYEQYF
CDR3 DNA: TGTGCCAGCAGTTTATACAGGGGGTACGAGCAGTACTTC
clone size: .
V gene: TRBV27
D gene: TRBD1
J gene: TRBJ2-7

CDR3 protein: CASSTELGTYEQYF
CDR3 DNA: TGTGCCAGCAGCACCGAACTAGGAACCTACGAGCAGTACTTC
clone size: .
V gene: TRBV5-5
D gene: .
J gene: TRBJ2-7

CDR3 protein: CASSHRTRLGYGYTF
CDR3 DNA: TGTGCCAGCAGCCATCGGACAAGGTTGGGCTATGGCTACACCTTC
clone size: few
V gene: TRBV3-1/TRBV3-2
D gene: .
J gene: TRBJ1-2

CDR3 protein: CASSFGHPNTGELFF
CDR3 DNA: TGTGCCAGCAGCTTTGGGCATCCGAACACCGGGGAGCTGTTTTTT
clone size: .
V gene: TRBV7-2
D gene: .
J gene: TRBJ2-2

CDR3 protein: CASGWDRGNYGYTF
CDR3 DNA: TGTGCCAGCGGATGGGACAGGGGGAACTATGGCTACACCTTC
clone size: .
V gene: TRBV7-9
D gene: TRBD1
J gene: TRBJ1-2

CDR3 protein: CASSKTSGGVYNEQFF
CDR3 DNA: TGCGCCAGCAGTAAGACTAGCGGGGGGGTTTACAATGAGCAGTTCTTC
clone size: .
V gene: TRBV10-1
D gene: TRBD2
J gene: TRBJ2-1

CDR3 protein: CASSLGAGSTDTQYF
CDR3 DNA: TGCGCCAGCAGCTTGGGGGCGGGGAGCACAGATACGCAGTATTTT
clone size: .
V gene: TRBV5-1
D gene: .
J gene: TRBJ2-3

CDR3 protein: CASSYASGGQGPGELFF
CDR3 DNA: TGTGCCAGCAGTTACGCTAGCGGGGGGCAGGGACCCGGGGAGCTGTTTTTT
clone size: .
V gene: TRBV6-2/TRBV6-3
D gene: TRBD2
J gene: TRBJ2-2

CDR3 protein: CASSSGTAEKLFF
CDR3 DNA: TGTGCCAGCAGTTCTGGGACAGCCGAAAAACTGTTTTTT
clone size: .
V gene: TRBV28
D gene: TRBD1
J gene: TRBJ1-4

CDR3 protein: CASSLSRGGSREKLFF
CDR3 DNA: TGTGCCAGCAGCTTGTCGAGGGGGGGCTCTCGTGAAAAACTGTTTTTT
clone size: .
V gene: TRBV5-6
D gene: .
J gene: TRBJ1-4

CDR3 protein: CASSIAGGPHEQYF
CDR3 DNA: TGTGCCAGTAGTATAGCGGGGGGGCCTCACGAGCAGTACTTC
clone size: .
V gene: TRBV19
D gene: TRBD2
J gene: TRBJ2-7

CDR3 protein: CARSANPSGANVLTF
CDR3 DNA: TGTGCCAGAAGCGCGAACCCCTCTGGGGCCAACGTCCTGACTTTC
clone size: .
V gene: TRBV5-3
D gene: .
J gene: TRBJ2-6

CDR3 protein: CASSTRGLSNQPQHF
CDR3 DNA: TGTGCCAGCAGCACGCGGGGCCTTAGCAATCAGCCCCAGCATTTT
clone size: .
V gene: TRBV7-2
D gene: .
J gene: TRBJ1-5

CDR3 protein: CASSLEVAYNSPLHF
CDR3 DNA: TGTGCCAGCAGCCTGGAGGTAGCTTATAATTCACCCCTCCACTTT
clone size: few
V gene: TRBV5-5
D gene: .
J gene: TRBJ1-6

CDR3 protein: CATQSVPGELFF
CDR3 DNA: TGTGCCACCCAGTCAGTGCCCGGGGAGCTGTTTTTT
clone size: .
V gene: TRBV24-1
D gene: .
J gene: TRBJ2-2

CDR3 protein: CASSSPDRDTEAFF
CDR3 DNA: TGTGCCAGCAGCTCACCTGACAGGGACACTGAAGCTTTCTTT
clone size: .
V gene: TRBV5-4
D gene: TRBD1
J gene: TRBJ1-1